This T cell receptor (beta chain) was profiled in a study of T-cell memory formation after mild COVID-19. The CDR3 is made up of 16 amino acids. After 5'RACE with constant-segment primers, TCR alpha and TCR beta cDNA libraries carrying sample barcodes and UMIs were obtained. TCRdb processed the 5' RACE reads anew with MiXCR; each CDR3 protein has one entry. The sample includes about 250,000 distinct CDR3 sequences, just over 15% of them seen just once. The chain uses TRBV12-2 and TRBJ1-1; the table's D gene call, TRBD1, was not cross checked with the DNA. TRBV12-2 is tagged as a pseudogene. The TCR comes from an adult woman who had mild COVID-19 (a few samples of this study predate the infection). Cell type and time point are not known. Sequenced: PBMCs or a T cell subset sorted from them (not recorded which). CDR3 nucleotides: TGTGCAAGTCGCCCCCGACAGGGGGCTAAGAACACTGAAGCTTTCTTT. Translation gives CASRPRQGAKNTEAFF.